This TCR beta chain came from a study of PD-1 blockade in classical Hodgkin lymphoma. Study observations and caveats: Reports described newly diagnosed patients as having lower baseline TCR diversity than healthy donors.

Exposure to brentuximab vedotin varied, and each patient had relapsed following autologous stem cell transplantation. Libraries were prepared by immunoSEQ multiplex PCR; TCRdb keeps only in-frame clonotypes and omits some of them. Of 90,000 or so clones listed, about 90% were seen once; the top ten hold less than 3%. CDR3 length: 17 amino acids. The J segment lost 6 bases and the V segment lost 5 bases, leaving 14 bases of the junction unmatched. CDR1 is SEHNR, CDR2 FQNEAQ, per germline (reference sequence). With respect to this clone: Its antigen is as yet unknown.

The sample was peripheral blood mononuclear cells (PBMCs), taken before the second cycle of nivolumab. The genes are TRBV7-9 and TRBJ1-5, with TRBD1 matching over 9 bases. The sequence was obtained from a human donor with classical Hodgkin lymphoma. The CDR3 protein is CASSPETWDREAQPQHF. Written as DNA, the CDR3 is TGTGCCAGCAGCCCCGAAACTTGGGACAGGGAAGCTCAGCCCCAGCATTTT.